This T cell receptor (beta chain) was retrieved from a study of blood T cell repertoires in COVID-19 (TCRdb year 2020). Looking at the study overall: Samples covering the acute and convalescent phases of COVID-19 were provided by collaborators in the United States, Italy and Spain. The prospective study material was composed of cDNA or gDNA derived from T cells, B-cell-depleted T cells, or PBMCs. Deeply sampled blood TCRbeta repertoires from subjects exposed to, actively infected with, or recovered from COVID-19 were included in the dataset. A freely available public database, intended as a resource for researchers studying the immune response to SARS-CoV-2, is where the repertoires were released. Samples came from the ongoing ImmuneRACE study (first 160 participants) plus 1,254 subjects from 6 global collaborators. Sample metadata almost always included a de-identified subject ID, COVID-19 status, age in years and sex. Where available, HLA class I and class II types were obtained from metadata supplied by the sample provider rather than from assay-based typing. The full study reports these points: Clinical and demographic metadata were provided uncurated, with the amount varying by source and participant.

Concerning this clone: Its antigen remains unidentified. Base qualities are missing; no much larger clone stands one base away.

TCRbeta CDR3 regions were amplified from genomic DNA using the immunoSEQ Assay, a bias-controlled multiplex PCR. Processing in the source paper ran as follows. Within the assay, amplification of reference gene primers was used to estimate how many nucleated cells each sample contained. To quantify the absolute abundance of each unique TCRbeta CDR3 rearrangement, sequence reads were collapsed and filtered. For each sample, productive Simpson clonality was calculated as the square root of Simpson's diversity index across productive rearrangements. TCRdb mirrors the immuneACCESS table, restricted to in-frame sequences. Some clones are absent from its copies; in checked studies, under half trace to an unresolved V gene, and the reason for the others is unknown. V, J and clone size derive from that table, while D and trimming were established from the DNA sequence. The sample table records roughly 250,000 clones; roughly 90% of these occur just once. Of the sample, over 6% is held by the ten largest clones.

In the prospective study, participants were about 18 to 100 years old, resided in 25 or so geographic areas of the United States, and were enrolled through a virtual design. In the prospective study, cohorts were assigned on the basis of participant-reported clinical history obtained from a screening survey and a study questionnaire. In the prospective study, mobile phlebotomists collected whole blood, serum and a nasopharyngeal or oropharyngeal swab from each participant. Prospective study participants could optionally give additional blood draws and questionnaires over an approximately 2-month period. Before DNA extraction, blood samples from the prospective study were shipped at room temperature or frozen. The CDR3 goes from the cysteine to the phenylalanine over 13 residues. Only the CDR3 part of the read is kept: 39 bases, read in frame from the first base. From a lookup of the germline V gene (reference sequence), CDR1 and CDR2 are SEHNR and FQNEAQ. Trimming at the junction amounts to 5 bases on V and 1 base on J, and the germline ends lie 8 bases apart.

The sample consisted of PBMCs or T cells enriched from blood (not recorded which). The source of this sequence is a woman in her 30s with acute COVID-19. The rearrangement combines TRBV7-9 with TRBJ1-1, with the D segment identity uncertain. In nucleotide form, the sequence is TGTGCCAGCAGCCCCAGCGGGAACACTGAAGCTTTCTTT. This is translated as CASSPSGNTEAFF.